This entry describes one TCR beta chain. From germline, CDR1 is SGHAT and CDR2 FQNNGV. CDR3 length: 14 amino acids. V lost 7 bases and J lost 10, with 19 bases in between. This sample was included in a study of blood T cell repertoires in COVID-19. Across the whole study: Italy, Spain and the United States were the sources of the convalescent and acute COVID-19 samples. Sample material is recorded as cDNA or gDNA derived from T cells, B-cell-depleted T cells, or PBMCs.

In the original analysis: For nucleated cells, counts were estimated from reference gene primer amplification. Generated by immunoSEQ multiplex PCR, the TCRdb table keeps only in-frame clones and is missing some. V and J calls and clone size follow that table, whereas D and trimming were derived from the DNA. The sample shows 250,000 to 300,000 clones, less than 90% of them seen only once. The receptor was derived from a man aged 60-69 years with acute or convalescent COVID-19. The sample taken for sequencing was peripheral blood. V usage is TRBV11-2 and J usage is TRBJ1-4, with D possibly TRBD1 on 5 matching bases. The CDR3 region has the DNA TGTGCCAGCACCCTCGGGGGTAGGGCGGGAAAACTGTTTTTT. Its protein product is CASTLGGRAGKLFF.